This T cell receptor (beta chain) was documented in a study of neurological immune-mediated disorders (dated by TCRdb to 2018 to 2020). In terms of the full investigation: Among the 34 multiple sclerosis patients, relapsing-remitting MS accounted for around 30 and secondary progressive MS accounted for 3. The cohort comprised 65 to 75 subjects: about 15 HAM/TSP patients, some 34 multiple sclerosis patients and around 20 healthy controls. Longitudinal HAM/TSP and healthy donors were sampled at 3 time-points each (roughly 3-40 month intervals). The study compared peripheral blood TCR-beta repertoires of HTLV-I-associated myelopathy (HAM/TSP) patients, multiple sclerosis patients and healthy controls using UMI-based sequencing. Alongside PBMC samples, the set of 106 TCR-beta libraries contained longitudinal samples, technical triplicates, and paired CD4+ and CD8+ T-cell subsets that had been sorted.

Measured from the cysteine to the phenylalanine, the CDR3 is 14 residues long. Kept here is only the CDR3 DNA, which spans 42 bases and is read in frame from base 1. V and J are trimmed by 6 bases and 4 bases, and the gene matches miss 9 bases of the junction. CDR1 is given as DFQATT and CDR2 as SNEGSKA, both from the germline V gene (reference sequence). This clonotype was counted ten times or more. Which antigen it targets is not known. No base-level quality is on record; no much larger clone is a single base apart. cDNA was synthesized by template-switch 5'RACE using a primer with a 10-nucleotide random unique molecular identifier that tagged each TCR transcript. Every sequencing run covered 15-18 subjects and yielded more than 160 million TCR-beta sequences. The RNeasy kit was used to extract total RNA. TCR-beta VDJ regions were amplified with primers for the TCR constant region and the 5'RACE anchor, using the KAPA Real-time Library Amplification kit. A first PCR added sample indexes and Illumina adaptors, and a second PCR then raised library yield. After Ampure bead purification, the roughly 650 bp TCR product was size-selected on a 2% E-gel SizeSelection system. Before pooling, libraries had their quality checked on a Bioanalyzer, their concentration measured with Qubit, and their quantity determined with the Kapa Library Quantification kit. Paired-end 2 x 150 bp sequencing of the libraries was performed on an Illumina HiSeq 2500. To increase sequence diversity, roughly 24-32% phiX was spiked into each library pool. Turning to the authors' computational methods: Quality-filtered reads were processed with the UMI-based MiGEC pipeline, which removed over 85% of raw TCR sequences during error correction. IMGT germline references were used for alignment of VDJ genes, and clonotypes were defined by a unique CDR3 amino acid sequence together with V-J genes. VDJtools evaluated clonal expansion, Shannon diversity and CDR3 relatedness (CalcPairwiseDistances, ClusterSamples); CLCbio workbench built phylogenetic trees. Clones with at least 8 unique UMIs were defined as expanded, with this threshold being based on coefficient-of-variation modelling across technical triplicates. TCRdb reworked the public reads: Q25 trimming with fastp, MiXCR clone assembly, productive beta chains retained. Rows merge per CDR3 protein into single entries with the most common DNA and genes. Clone size and V and J calls follow TCRdb, not the original study. Counted in this sample were tens of thousands of distinct CDR3 sequences; about 3.3% of them appeared once. Jointly, the top ten make up more than 7.5% of the sample.

What the study reported, not specific to this receptor: In a phylogenetic analysis, the repertoires of 18 out of 34 MS patients fell into a single cluster of related CDR3 sequences, pointing to a possible signature at the repertoire level. No clinical or MRI features were associated with the MS cluster, and the authors said that larger cohorts are needed. No identical CDR3 amino acid sequences were shared among expanded clones across subjects, suggesting private TCR-beta repertoires in all groups. The highest TCR clonal expansion was observed in HAM/TSP patients, whereas the lowest was observed in MS patients, even when compared with healthy controls.

According to the study, the label for this sample's time point signals: longitudinal time-point 1 (baseline). For the unsorted PBMC libraries, 2 million PBMCs were stored in RNAlater at -80 degrees C until RNA extraction and were used to generate the libraries. Multiple sclerosis patients were enrolled in a US clinical protocol under which disease progression was evaluated by magnetic resonance imaging. Peripheral blood underwent Ficoll-Hypaque density gradient centrifugation to isolate PBMCs, which were then cryopreserved in liquid nitrogen. The material sequenced was PBMCs. Recombination linked TRBV20-1 to TRBJ2-1, and TRBD1 matches 7 of the central bases. The receptor was derived from a woman aged 60 to 75 with multiple sclerosis. Here is the DNA: TGCAGTGCCTCTGAGACAGGGCTGTACAATGAGCAGTTCTTC. The translation is CSASETGLYNEQFF.